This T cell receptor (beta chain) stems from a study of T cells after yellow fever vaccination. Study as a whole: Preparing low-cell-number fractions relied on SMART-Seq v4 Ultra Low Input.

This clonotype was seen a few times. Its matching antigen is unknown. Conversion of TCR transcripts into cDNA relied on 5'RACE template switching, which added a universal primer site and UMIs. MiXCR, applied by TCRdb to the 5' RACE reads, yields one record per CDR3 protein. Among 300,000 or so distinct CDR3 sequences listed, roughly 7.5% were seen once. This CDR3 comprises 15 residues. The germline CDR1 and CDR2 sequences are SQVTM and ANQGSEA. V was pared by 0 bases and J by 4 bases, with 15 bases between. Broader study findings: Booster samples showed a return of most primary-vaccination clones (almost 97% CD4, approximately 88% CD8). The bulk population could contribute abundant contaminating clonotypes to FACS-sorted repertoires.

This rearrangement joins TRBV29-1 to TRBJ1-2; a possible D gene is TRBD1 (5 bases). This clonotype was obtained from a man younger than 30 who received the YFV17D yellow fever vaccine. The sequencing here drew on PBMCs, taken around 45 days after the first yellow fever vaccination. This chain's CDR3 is CSVEDRPQVGYGYTF. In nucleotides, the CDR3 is TGCAGCGTTGAAGACAGGCCACAGGTTGGCTATGGCTACACCTTC.